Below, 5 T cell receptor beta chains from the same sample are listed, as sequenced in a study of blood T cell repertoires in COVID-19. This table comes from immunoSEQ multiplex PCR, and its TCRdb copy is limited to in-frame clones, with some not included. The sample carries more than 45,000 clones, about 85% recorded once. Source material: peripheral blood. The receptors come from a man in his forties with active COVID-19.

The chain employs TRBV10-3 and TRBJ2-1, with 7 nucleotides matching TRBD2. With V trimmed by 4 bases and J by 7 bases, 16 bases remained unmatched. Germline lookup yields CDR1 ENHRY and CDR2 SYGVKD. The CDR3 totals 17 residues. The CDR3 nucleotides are TGTGCCATCAGTGTTTTCGAGAGCGGGAATCGTCGGAATGAGCAGTTCTTC. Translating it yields CAISVFESGNRRNEQFF.

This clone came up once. CDR3: CASSLSGTGYQPQHF. CDR3 DNA sequence: TGCGCCAGCAGCTTGTCCGGGACAGGTTATCAGCCCCAGCATTTT. V gene TRBV5-1 combines with J gene TRBJ1-5; TRBD1 agrees at 8 bases. CDR1 and CDR2 (germline): SGHRS, YFSETQ. J was trimmed by 5 bases and V by 1 base; bases with no gene match: 5. This CDR3 contains 15 residues. The whole variable domain, remainder taken from reference TRBV5-1 and TRBJ1-5, is KAGVTQTPRYLIKTRGQQVTLSCSPISGHRSVSWYQQTPGQGLQFLFEYFSETQRNKGNFPGRFSGRQFSNSRSEMNVSTLELGDSALYLCASSLSGTGYQPQHFGDGTRLSIL.

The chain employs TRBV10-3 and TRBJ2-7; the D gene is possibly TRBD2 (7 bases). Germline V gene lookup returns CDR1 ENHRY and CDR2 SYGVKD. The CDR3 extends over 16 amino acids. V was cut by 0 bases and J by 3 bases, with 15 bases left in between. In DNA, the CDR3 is TGTGCCATCAGTGAGTCGGGGGGGGCCACTCTCTACGAGCAGTACTTC. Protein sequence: CAISESGGATLYEQYF.

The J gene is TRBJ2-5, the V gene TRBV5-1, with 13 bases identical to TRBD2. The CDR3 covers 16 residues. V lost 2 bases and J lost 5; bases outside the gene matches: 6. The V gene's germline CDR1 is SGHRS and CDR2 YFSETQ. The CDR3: CASSFGLAGDVETQYF. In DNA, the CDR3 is TGCGCCAGCAGCTTCGGACTAGCGGGAGATGTCGAGACCCAGTACTTC.

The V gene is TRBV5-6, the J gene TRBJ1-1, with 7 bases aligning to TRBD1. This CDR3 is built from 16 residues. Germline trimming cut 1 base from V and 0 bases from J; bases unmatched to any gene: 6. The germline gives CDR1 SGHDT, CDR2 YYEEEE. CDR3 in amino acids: CASSLWTGQMNTEAFF. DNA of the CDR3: TGTGCCAGCAGCTTGTGGACAGGACAGATGAACACTGAAGCTTTCTTT.